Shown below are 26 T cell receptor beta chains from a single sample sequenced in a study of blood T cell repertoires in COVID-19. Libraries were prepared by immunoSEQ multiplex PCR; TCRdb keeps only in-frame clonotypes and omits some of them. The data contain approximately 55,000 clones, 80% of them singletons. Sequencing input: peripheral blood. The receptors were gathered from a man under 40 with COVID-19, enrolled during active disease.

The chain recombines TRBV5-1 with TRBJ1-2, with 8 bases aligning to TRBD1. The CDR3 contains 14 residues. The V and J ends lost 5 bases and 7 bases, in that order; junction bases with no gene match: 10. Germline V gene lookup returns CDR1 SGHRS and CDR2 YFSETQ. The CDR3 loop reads CASSPGQVVSGYTF. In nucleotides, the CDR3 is TGCGCCAGCAGTCCGGGACAGGTGGTGAGTGGCTACACCTTC. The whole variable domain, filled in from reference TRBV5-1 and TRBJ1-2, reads KAGVTQTPRYLIKTRGQQVTLSCSPISGHRSVSWYQQTPGQGLQFLFEYFSETQRNKGNFPGRFSGRQFSNSRSEMNVSTLELGDSALYLCASSPGQVVSGYTFGSGTRLTVV.

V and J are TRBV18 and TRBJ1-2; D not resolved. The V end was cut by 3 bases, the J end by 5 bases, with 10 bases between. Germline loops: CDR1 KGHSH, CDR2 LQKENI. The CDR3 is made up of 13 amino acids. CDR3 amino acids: CASSPRTGYGYTF. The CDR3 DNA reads TGTGCCAGCTCACCTAGGACGGGATATGGCTACACCTTC.

The DNA of the CDR3 is TGTGCCAGCAGGGTATCGGGGTACAATGAGCAGTTCTTC. It translates to CASRVSGYNEQFF. This sequence joins TRBV11-2 and TRBJ2-1; maybe TRBD2 (5 bases). The CDR3 has 13 residues. The germline CDR1 and CDR2 sequences are SGHAT and FQNNGV. Trimming took off 6 bases at V and 4 bases at J, with 10 bases between the two ends.

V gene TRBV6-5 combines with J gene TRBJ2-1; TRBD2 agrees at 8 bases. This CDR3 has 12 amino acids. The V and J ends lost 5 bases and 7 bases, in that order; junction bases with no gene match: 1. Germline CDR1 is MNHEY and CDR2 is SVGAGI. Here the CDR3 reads CASSRGGNEQFF. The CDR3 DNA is TGTGCCAGCAGTCGGGGGGGGAATGAGCAGTTCTTC.

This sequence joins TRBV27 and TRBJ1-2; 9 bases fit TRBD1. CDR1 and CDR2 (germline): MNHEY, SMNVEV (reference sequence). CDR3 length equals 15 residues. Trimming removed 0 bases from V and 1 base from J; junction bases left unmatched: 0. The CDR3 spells CASSLSTGGNYGYTF. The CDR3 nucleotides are TGTGCCAGCAGTTTATCGACAGGGGGTAACTATGGCTACACCTTC.

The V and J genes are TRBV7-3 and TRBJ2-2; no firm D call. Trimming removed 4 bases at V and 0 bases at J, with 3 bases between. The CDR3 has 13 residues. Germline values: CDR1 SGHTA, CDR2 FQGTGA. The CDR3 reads CASSSSNTGELFF. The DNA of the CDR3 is TGTGCCAGCAGCTCTTCGAACACCGGGGAGCTGTTTTTT. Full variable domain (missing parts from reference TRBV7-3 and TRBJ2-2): GAGVSQTPSNKVTEKGKYVELRCDPISGHTALYWYRQSLGQGPEFLIYFQGTGAADDSGLPNDRFFAVRPEGSVSTLKIQRTERGDSAVYLCASSSSNTGELFFGEGSRLTVL.

CDR3 DNA: TGTGCCAGCAGCTTAGATCCCCGGACTCGCGACACAGATACGCAGTATTTT. Amino acids: CASSLDPRTRDTDTQYF. The chain joins TRBV7-6 to TRBJ2-3, with D maybe TRBD2 (5 bases). Trimming removed 1 base at V and 2 bases at J, with 16 bases between. This CDR3 has 17 amino acids. CDR1 and CDR2 (germline): SGHVS, FNYEAQ. Combining the CDR3 with reference TRBV7-6 and TRBJ2-3 gives the whole variable domain GAGVSQSPRYKVTKRGQDVALRCDPISGHVSLYWYRQALGQGPEFLTYFNYEAQQDKSGLPNDRFSAERPEGSISTLTIQRTEQRDSAMYRCASSLDPRTRDTDTQYFGPGTRLTVL.

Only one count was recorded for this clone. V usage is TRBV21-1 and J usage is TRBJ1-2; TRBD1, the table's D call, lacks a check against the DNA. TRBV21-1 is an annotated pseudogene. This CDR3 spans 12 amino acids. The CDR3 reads CASSIYREGYTF. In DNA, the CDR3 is TGTGCCAGCAGCATTTACAGGGAAGGCTACACCTTC.

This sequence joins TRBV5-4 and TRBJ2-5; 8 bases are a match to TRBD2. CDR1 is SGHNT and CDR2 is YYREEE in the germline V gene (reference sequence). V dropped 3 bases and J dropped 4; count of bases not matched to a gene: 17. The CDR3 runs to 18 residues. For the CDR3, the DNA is TGTGCCAGCAGCTGGACGACAACCAACCCGGGACTAGGAGAGACCCAGTACTTC. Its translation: CASSWTTTNPGLGETQYF. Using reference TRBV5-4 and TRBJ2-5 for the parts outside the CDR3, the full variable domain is ETGVTQSPTHLIKTRGQQVTLRCSSQSGHNTVSWYQQALGQGPQFIFQYYREEENGRGNFPPRFSGLQFPNYSSELNVNALELDDSALYLCASSWTTTNPGLGETQYFGPGTRLLVL.

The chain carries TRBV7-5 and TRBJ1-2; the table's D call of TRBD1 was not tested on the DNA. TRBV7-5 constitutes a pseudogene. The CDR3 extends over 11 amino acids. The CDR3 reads CVRKGNYGYTF. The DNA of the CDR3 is TGTGTCAGAAAGGGGAACTATGGCTACACCTTC.

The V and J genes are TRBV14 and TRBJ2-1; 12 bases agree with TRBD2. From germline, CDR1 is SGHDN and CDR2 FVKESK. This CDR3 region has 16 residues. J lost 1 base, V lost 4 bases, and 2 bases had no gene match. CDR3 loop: CASSPTSGRSYNEQFF. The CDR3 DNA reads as TGTGCCAGCAGCCCTACTAGCGGGAGGTCCTACAATGAGCAGTTCTTC.

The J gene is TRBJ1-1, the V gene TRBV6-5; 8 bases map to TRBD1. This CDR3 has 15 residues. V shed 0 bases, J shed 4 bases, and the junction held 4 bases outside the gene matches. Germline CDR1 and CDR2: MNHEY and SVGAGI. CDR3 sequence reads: CASSYSPGGPTEAFF. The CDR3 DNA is TGTGCCAGCAGTTACTCGCCAGGGGGCCCCACTGAAGCTTTCTTT.

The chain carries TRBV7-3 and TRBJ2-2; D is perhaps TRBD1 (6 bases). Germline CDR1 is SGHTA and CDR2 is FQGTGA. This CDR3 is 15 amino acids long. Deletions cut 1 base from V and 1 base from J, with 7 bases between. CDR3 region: CASSLRGQNTGELFF. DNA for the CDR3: TGTGCCAGCAGCTTAAGGGGACAGAACACCGGGGAGCTGTTTTTT.

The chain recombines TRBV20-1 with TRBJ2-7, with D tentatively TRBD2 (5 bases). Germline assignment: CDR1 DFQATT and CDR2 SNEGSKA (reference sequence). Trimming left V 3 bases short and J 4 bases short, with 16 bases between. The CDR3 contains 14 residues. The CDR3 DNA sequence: TGCAGTGCTAGTTCGACTTCCCGAGGGTACGAGCAGTACTTC. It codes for CSASSTSRGYEQYF.

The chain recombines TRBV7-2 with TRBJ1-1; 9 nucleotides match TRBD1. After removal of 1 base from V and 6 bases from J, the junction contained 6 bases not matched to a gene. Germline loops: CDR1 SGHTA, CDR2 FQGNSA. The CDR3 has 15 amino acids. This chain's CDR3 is CASSLDGTGRAEAFF. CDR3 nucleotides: TGTGCCAGCAGCTTAGATGGGACAGGGAGGGCTGAAGCTTTCTTT. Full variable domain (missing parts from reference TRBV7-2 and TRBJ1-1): GAGVSQSPSNKVTEKGKDVELRCDPISGHTALYWYRQSLGQGLEFLIYFQGNSAPDKSGLPSDRFSAERTGGSVSTLTIQRTQQEDSAVYLCASSLDGTGRAEAFFGQGTRLTVV.

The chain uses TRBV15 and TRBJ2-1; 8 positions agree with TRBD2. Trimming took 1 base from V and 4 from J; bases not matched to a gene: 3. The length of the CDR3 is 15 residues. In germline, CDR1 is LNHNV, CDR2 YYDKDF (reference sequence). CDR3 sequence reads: CATSRVQREYNEQFF. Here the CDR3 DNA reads TGTGCCACCAGCAGAGTTCAGCGGGAGTACAATGAGCAGTTCTTC.

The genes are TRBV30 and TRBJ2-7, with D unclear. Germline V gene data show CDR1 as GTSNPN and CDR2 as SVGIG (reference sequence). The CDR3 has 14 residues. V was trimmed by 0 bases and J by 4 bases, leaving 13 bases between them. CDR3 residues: CAWSVFAGRYEQYF. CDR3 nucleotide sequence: TGTGCCTGGAGTGTATTTGCAGGTAGATACGAGCAGTACTTC.

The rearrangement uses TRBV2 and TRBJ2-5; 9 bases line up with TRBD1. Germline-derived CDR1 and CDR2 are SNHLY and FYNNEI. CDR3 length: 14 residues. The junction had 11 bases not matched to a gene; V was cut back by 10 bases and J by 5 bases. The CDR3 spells CAISFRDRVETQYF. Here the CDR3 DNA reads TGTGCCATCTCCTTCCGGGACAGGGTGGAGACCCAGTACTTC.

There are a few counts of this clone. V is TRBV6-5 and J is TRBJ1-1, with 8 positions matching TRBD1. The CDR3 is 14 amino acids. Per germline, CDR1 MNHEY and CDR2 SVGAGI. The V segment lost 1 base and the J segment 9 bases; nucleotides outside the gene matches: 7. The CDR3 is CASSYYRGVSKAFF. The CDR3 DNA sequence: TGTGCCAGCAGTTACTACAGGGGGGTCTCCAAAGCTTTCTTT.

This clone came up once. The CDR3 reads CASTGGGLTGNTIYF. The CDR3, as DNA: TGTGCCAGTACCGGCGGGGGGTTGACTGGAAACACCATATATTTT. The chain is built from TRBV19 and TRBJ1-3, with D possibly TRBD1 on 5 matching bases. CDR1 is LNHDA and CDR2 is SQIVND in the germline V gene (reference sequence). The CDR3 sequence is 15 residues long. Trimming took 7 bases from V and 2 from J, leaving 15 bases between them.

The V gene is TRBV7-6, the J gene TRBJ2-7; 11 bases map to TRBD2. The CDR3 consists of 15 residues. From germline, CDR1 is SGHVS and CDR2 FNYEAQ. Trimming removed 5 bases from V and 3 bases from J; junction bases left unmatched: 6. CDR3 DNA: TGTGCCAGCAGCAACCCTCTAGCGGGGGGCTACGAGCAGTACTTC. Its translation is CASSNPLAGGYEQYF.

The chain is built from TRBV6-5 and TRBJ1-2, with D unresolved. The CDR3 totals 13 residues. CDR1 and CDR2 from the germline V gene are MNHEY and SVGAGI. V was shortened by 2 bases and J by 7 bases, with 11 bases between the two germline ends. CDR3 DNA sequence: TGTGCCAGCAGTTACGGAGGGAGAGGTGGCTACACCTTC. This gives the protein CASSYGGRGGYTF.

As DNA, the CDR3 is TGTGCCAGCAGCGCCCACCAGGCCGATACGCAGTATTTT. Translating gives CASSAHQADTQYF. This chain joins TRBV9 and TRBJ2-3; D is undetermined. The V and J ends lost 3 bases and 6 bases respectively, with 11 bases between them. The CDR3 sequence is 13 residues long. Germline CDR1 is SGDLS and CDR2 is YYNGEE.

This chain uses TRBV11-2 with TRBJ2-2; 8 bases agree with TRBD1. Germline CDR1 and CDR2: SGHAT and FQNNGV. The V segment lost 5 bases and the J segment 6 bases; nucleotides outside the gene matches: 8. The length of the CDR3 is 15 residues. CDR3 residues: CASSPLDRVAGELFF. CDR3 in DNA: TGTGCCAGCAGCCCATTGGACAGGGTGGCCGGGGAGCTGTTTTTT.

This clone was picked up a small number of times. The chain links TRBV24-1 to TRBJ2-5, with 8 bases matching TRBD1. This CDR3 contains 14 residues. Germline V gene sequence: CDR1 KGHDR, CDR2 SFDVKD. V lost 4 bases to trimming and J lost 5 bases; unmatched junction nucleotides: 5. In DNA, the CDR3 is TGTGCCACCAGTGACCACAGGGGGACGGAGACCCAGTACTTC. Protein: CATSDHRGTETQYF.

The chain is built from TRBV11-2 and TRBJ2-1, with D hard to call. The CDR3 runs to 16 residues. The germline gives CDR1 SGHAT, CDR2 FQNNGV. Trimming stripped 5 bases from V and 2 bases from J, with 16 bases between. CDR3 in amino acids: CASSPAGRATYNEQFF. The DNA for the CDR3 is TGTGCCAGCAGCCCCGCCGGCCGAGCGACCTACAATGAGCAGTTCTTC.